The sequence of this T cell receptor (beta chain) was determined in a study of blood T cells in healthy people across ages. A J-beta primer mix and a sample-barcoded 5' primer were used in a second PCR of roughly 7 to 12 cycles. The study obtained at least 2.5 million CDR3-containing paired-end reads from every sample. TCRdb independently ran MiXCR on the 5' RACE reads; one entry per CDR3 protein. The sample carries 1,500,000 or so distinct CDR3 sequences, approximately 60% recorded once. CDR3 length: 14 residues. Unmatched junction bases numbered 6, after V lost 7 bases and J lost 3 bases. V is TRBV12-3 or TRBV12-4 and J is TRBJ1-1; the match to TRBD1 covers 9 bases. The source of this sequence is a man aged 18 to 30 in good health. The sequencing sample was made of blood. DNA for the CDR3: TGTGCCAGCACCCTACGACAGGGGGACACTGAAGCTTTCTTT. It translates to CASTLRQGDTEAFF.